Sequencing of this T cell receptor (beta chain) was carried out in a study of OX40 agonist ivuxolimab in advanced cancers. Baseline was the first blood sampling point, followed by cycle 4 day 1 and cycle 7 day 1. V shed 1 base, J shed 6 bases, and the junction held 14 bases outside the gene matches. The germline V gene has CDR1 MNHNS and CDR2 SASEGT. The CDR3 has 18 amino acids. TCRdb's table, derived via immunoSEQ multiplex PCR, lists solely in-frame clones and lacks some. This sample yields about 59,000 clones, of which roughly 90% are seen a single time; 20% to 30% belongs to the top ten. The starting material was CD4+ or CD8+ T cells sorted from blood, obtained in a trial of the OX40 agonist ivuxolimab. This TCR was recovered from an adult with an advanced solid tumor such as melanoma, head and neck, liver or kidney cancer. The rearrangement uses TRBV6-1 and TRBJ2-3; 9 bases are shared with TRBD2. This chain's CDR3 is CASSEVYRGSGRGDTQYF. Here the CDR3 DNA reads TGTGCCAGCAGTGAAGTTTATAGAGGTAGCGGGAGAGGGGATACGCAGTATTTT.